This T cell receptor beta chain was obtained from a study of cytomegalovirus exposure and HLA in healthy donors. 13 Jbeta primers and 60 Vbeta primers were used for the PCR. Using immunoSEQ multiplex PCR, the repertoire was profiled, and TCRdb retains in-frame clones only, with some absent. The sample has 140,000 to 150,000 clones; around 75% are singletons. Concerning this clone: Its antigen is undetermined.

V was pared by 0 bases and J by 8 bases, with 13 bases between. This CDR3 has 14 residues. In germline, CDR1 is MRHNA, CDR2 SNTAGT. Study-level points and caveats: Some public TCRs appeared in many individuals, while most sequences were rare. Later analysis indicated greater clonal expansion among HLA-associated TCR beta chains than among equally common other chains.

V usage is TRBV6-4 and J usage is TRBJ1-2; weak D call: TRBD1 (6 bases). Material: PBMCs. This clonotype originated in a man aged 25-45 years in good health and CMV-seronegative. CDR3 residues: CASSDSESGDGYTF. The CDR3 DNA reads as TGTGCCAGCAGTGACTCTGAGTCAGGGGACGGCTACACCTTC.